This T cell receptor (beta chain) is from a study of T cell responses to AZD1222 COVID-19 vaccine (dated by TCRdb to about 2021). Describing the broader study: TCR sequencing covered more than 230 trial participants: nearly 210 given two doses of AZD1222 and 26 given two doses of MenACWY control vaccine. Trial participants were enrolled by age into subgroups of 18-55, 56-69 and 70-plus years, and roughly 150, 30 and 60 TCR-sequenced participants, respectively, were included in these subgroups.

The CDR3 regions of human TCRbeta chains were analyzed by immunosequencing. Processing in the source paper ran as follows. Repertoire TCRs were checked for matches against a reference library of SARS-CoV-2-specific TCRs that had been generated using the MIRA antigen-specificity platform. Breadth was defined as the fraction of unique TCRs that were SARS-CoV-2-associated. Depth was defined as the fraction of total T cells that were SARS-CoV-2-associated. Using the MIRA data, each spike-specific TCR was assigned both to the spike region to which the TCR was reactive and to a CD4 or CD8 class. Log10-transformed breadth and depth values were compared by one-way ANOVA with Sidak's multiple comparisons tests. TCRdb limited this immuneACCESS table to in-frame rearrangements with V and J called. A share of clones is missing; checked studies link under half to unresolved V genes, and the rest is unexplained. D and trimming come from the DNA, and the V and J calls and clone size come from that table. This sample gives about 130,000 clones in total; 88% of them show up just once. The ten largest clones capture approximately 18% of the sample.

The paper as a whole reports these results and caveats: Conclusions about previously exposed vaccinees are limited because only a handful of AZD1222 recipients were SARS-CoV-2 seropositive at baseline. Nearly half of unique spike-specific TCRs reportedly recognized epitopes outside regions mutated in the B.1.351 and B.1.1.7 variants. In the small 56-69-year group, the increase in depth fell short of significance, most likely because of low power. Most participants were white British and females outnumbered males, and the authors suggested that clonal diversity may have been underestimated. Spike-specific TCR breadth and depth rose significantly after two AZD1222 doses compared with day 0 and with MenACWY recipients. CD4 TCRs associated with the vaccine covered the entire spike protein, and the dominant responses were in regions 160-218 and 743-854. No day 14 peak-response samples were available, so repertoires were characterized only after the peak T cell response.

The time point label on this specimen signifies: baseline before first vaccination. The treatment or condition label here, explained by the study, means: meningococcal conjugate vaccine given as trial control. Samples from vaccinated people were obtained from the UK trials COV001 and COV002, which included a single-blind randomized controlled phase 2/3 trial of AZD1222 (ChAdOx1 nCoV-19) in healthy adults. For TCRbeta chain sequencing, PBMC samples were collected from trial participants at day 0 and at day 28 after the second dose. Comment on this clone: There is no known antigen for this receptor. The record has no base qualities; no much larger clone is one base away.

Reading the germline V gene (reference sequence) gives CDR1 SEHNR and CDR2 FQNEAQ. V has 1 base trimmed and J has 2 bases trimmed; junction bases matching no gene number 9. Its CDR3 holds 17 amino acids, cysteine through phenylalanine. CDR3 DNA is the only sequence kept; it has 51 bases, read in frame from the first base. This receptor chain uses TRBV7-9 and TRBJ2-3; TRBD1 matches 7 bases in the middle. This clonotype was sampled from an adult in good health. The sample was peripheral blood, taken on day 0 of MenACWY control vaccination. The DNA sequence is TGTGCCAGCAGCTTAGGAGAAGGTACAGGGGTCACAGATACGCAGTATTTT. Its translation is CASSLGEGTGVTDTQYF.